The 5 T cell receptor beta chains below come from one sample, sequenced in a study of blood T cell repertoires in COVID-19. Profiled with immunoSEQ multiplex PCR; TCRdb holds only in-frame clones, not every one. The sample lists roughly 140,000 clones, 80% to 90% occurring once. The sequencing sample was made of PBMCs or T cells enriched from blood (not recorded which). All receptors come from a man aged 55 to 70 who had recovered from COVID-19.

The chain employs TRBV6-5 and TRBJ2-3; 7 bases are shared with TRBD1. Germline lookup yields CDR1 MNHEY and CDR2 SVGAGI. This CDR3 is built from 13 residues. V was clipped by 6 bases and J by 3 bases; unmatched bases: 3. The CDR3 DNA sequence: TGTGCCAGCAGGGAGACAGGGACAGATACGCAGTATTTT. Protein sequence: CASRETGTDTQYF.

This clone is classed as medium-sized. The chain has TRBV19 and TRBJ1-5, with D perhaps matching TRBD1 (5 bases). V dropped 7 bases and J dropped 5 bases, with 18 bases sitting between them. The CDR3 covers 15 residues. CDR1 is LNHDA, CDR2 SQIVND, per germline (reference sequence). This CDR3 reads CASTGITGVDQPQHF. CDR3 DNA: TGTGCCAGTACCGGTATCACGGGGGTTGATCAGCCCCAGCATTTT.

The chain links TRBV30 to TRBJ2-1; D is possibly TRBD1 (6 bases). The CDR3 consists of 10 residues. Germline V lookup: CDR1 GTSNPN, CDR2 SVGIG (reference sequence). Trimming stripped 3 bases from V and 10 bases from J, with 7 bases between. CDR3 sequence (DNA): TGTGCCTGGAGCGGACAGGAGCAGTTCTTC. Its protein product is CAWSGQEQFF.

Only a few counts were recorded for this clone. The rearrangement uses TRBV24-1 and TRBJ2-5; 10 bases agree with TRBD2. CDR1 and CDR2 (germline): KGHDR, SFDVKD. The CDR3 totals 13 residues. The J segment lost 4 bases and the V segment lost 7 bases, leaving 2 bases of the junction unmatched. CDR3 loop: CATSLAGAETQYF. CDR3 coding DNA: TGTGCCACCAGCCTAGCGGGGGCAGAGACCCAGTACTTC.

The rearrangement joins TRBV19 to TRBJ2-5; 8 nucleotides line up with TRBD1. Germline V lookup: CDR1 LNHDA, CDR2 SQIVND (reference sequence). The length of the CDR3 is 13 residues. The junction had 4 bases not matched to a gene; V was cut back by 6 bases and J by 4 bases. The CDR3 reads CASSVQGVETQYF. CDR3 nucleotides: TGTGCCAGTAGCGTACAGGGGGTAGAGACCCAGTACTTC.